These T cell receptor beta chains were read from a single sample in a study of naive and memory T cell subsets. One entry per CDR3 protein results from TCRdb running MiXCR on the UMI-ligation and nested PCR reads. Among 95,000 to 150,000 distinct CDR3 sequences listed, 35% to 45% were seen once. Input material: central memory CD4+ T cells from blood. The receptors stem from a human donor in good health. The CDR3 runs from the conserved cysteine through the conserved F or W. The D gene is left open where the match is weak. Rows give clone size only sometimes, using once, few, many, or a class for an expanded clone.

CDR3 length	D gene	V gene	clone size	J gene	CDR3 protein	CDR3 DNA
16	-	TRBV7-2	many	TRBJ2-1	CASSLDSGRGYNEQFF	TGTGCCAGCAGCCTAGACTCTGGCCGCGGATACAATGAGCAGTTCTTC
15	TRBD1	TRBV9	many	TRBJ2-3	CASSPRDRGRDTQYF	TGTGCCAGCAGCCCCCGGGACAGGGGGCGAGATACGCAGTATTTT
14	TRBD1	TRBV7-3	few	TRBJ1-1	CASSPGQGNTEAFF	TGTGCCAGCAGCCCCGGACAGGGTAACACTGAAGCTTTCTTT
15	-	TRBV29-1	-	TRBJ2-1	CSGENTRARNNEQFF	TGCAGCGGGGAAAATACTAGAGCGCGAAACAATGAGCAGTTCTTC
11	-	TRBV10-3	few	TRBJ2-1	CAISAKDEQFF	TGTGCCATCAGTGCGAAGGATGAGCAGTTCTTC
14	-	TRBV10-3	-	TRBJ2-3	CAISEDGGRDTQYF	TGTGCCATCAGCGAGGACGGAGGGCGGGATACGCAGTATTTT
14	-	TRBV6-2/TRBV6-3	-	TRBJ2-7	CASSLTGTSYEQYF	TGTGCCAGCAGTTTAACGGGAACCTCCTACGAGCAGTACTTC
13	TRBD2	TRBV20-1	-	TRBJ2-1	CSARLAGYNEQFF	TGCAGTGCTAGACTAGCGGGGTACAATGAGCAGTTCTTC
15	-	TRBV7-3	few	TRBJ2-2	CASSLQGGNTGELFF	TGTGCCAGCAGCTTGCAGGGGGGGAACACCGGGGAGCTGTTTTTT
15	-	TRBV18	-	TRBJ1-1	CASSPGREMNTEAFF	TGTGCCAGCTCACCAGGCAGGGAGATGAACACTGAAGCTTTCTTT
17	TRBD2	TRBV6-2/TRBV6-3	few	TRBJ2-1	CASSTGTSGRAKNEQFF	TGTGCCAGCAGTACCGGGACTAGCGGGAGGGCGAAGAATGAGCAGTTCTTC
14	-	TRBV18	-	TRBJ1-5	CASSPQARGQPQHF	TGTGCCAGCTCACCGCAGGCGCGAGGGCAGCCCCAGCATTTT
15	TRBD2	TRBV12-3/TRBV12-4	-	TRBJ2-2	CASSLGGSATGELFF	TGTGCCAGCAGTTTGGGAGGGAGCGCCACCGGGGAGCTGTTTTTT
14	-	TRBV6-2/TRBV6-3	-	TRBJ2-3	CASTQIGGTDTQYF	TGTGCCAGCACCCAGATAGGGGGCACAGATACGCAGTATTTT
13	-	TRBV7-6	few	TRBJ2-7	CASSLDSSYEQYF	TGTGCCAGCAGCTTGGACAGTTCCTACGAGCAGTACTTC
15	-	TRBV6-1	-	TRBJ2-3	CASSQRRVTPDTQYF	TGTGCCAGCAGTCAGCGTAGGGTGACACCAGATACGCAGTATTTT
14	-	TRBV20-1	once	TRBJ2-7	CSAVDQKKQYEQYF	TGCAGTGCTGTGGACCAGAAAAAACAATACGAGCAGTACTTC
18	TRBD2	TRBV20-1	many	TRBJ2-1	CSARDLAGLLSGHNEQFF	TGCAGTGCTAGAGATTTAGCGGGATTATTGAGTGGCCACAATGAGCAGTTCTTC
10	-	TRBV29-1	-	TRBJ1-2	CSVLTYGYTF	TGCAGCGTTCTCACGTATGGCTACACCTTC
16	TRBD1	TRBV5-5	-	TRBJ1-2	CASSLGQGRILGGYTF	TGTGCCAGCAGCTTGGGACAGGGCAGGATTCTTGGAGGCTACACCTTC
15	-	TRBV29-1	-	TRBJ2-2	CSVESGTTNTGELFF	TGCAGCGTTGAATCCGGGACAACGAACACCGGGGAGCTGTTTTTT
19	TRBD1	TRBV5-5	few	TRBJ1-4	CASSLAVGQGLGANEKLFF	TGTGCCAGCAGCCTCGCTGTGGGACAGGGCTTAGGAGCTAATGAAAAACTGTTTTTT
14	TRBD1	TRBV6-5	-	TRBJ1-2	CASGGTGGNYGYTF	TGTGCCAGTGGCGGGACAGGGGGCAACTATGGCTACACCTTC
14	TRBD1	TRBV5-1	few	TRBJ2-5	CASSGGQGIETQYF	TGCGCCAGCAGCGGGGGACAGGGGATAGAGACCCAGTACTTC
17	-	TRBV20-1	few	TRBJ1-6	CSARDPGGSSYNSPLHF	TGCAGTGCTAGAGATCCTGGCGGGAGCTCCTATAATTCACCCCTCCACTTT
12	-	TRBV20-1	-	TRBJ1-1	CSARGLNTEAFF	TGCAGTGCTAGAGGATTAAACACTGAAGCTTTCTTT
14	-	TRBV9	-	TRBJ2-5	CASSSRANQETQYF	TGTGCCAGCAGCTCCAGGGCTAACCAAGAGACCCAGTACTTC
15	TRBD2	TRBV6-6	-	TRBJ2-7	CASSQAGRGIREQYF	TGTGCCAGCAGTCAGGCGGGGAGGGGAATACGAGAGCAGTACTTC
16	-	TRBV14	-	TRBJ1-5	CASSQIVESSNQPQHF	TGTGCCAGCAGCCAAATCGTGGAGTCTTCTAATCAGCCCCAGCATTTT
15	TRBD1	TRBV20-1	few	TRBJ1-5	CSASAGTGVDQPQHF	TGCAGTGCTAGCGCGGGGACAGGGGTGGATCAGCCCCAGCATTTT
12	TRBD2	TRBV12-3/TRBV12-4	many	TRBJ2-7	CASNLRGGEQYF	TGTGCCAGCAACCTCCGGGGGGGCGAGCAGTACTTC
14	TRBD1	TRBV2	-	TRBJ2-4	CASDAGTGGNIQYF	TGTGCCAGCGACGCGGGGACAGGAGGAAACATTCAGTACTTC
15	-	TRBV4-3	-	TRBJ1-4	CASSPTGFTNEKLFF	TGCGCCAGCAGCCCTACAGGGTTCACTAATGAAAAACTGTTTTTT
19	-	TRBV7-2	-	TRBJ2-1	CASSPRSDSVLSSYNEQFF	TGTGCCAGCAGCCCCCGGTCTGATAGCGTCTTGAGCTCCTACAATGAGCAGTTCTTC
12	-	TRBV28	-	TRBJ2-7	CASSLLNYEQYF	TGTGCCAGCAGTTTACTAAACTACGAGCAGTACTTC
15	-	TRBV5-1	few	TRBJ2-7	CASSLDGRNSYEQYF	TGCGCCAGCAGCTTGGACGGGAGAAACTCCTACGAGCAGTACTTC
14	-	TRBV20-1	few	TRBJ2-6	CSALTVPGANVLTF	TGCAGTGCTCTGACAGTCCCCGGGGCCAACGTCCTGACTTTC
13	-	TRBV7-9	-	TRBJ2-3	CASSPRTSDTQYF	TGTGCCAGCAGCCCCCGGACTTCGGATACGCAGTATTTT
18	TRBD2	TRBV7-9	few	TRBJ2-1	CASSSARGLAGPYNEQFF	TGTGCCAGCAGCTCCGCACGGGGTTTAGCGGGCCCCTACAATGAGCAGTTCTTC